Reported below is one T cell receptor (beta chain). The junction differs from germline at one of its ends, possibly a read error. Clinical symptoms, serum thyroxine and TRAb, thyroid ultrasound and orbital computed tomography together formed the diagnostic basis. The sample, blood from the first hyperthyroidism diagnosis, precedes any ophthalmopathy symptoms. The data belong to a study of T cells in Graves' hyperthyroidism and ophthalmopathy. As for the study in general: Peripheral blood collection took place at initial diagnosis, before any treatment.

This CDR3 contains 12 residues. CDR1 is DFQATT, CDR2 SNEGSKA, per germline (reference sequence). What was amplified from RNA transcripts were TCR beta CDR3 regions. Carried out on the TCR CDR3, a first-round RT-PCR used the HTBI primer set. MiXCR was run by TCRdb on the multiplex PCR reads, yielding one entry per CDR3 protein. The table includes fewer than 450,000 distinct CDR3 sequences, approximately 17% detected once. The sequence was obtained from a woman aged 30 to 39 with Graves' hyperthyroidism that later progressed to Graves' ophthalmopathy. The chain employs TRBV20-1 and TRBJ2-1; D is unclear. Sequencing was done on a sample of blood. The CDR3 spells CSARDNSGEKFF. The CDR3 DNA follows: TGCAGTGCTAGAGATAATTCCGGTGAGAAGTTCTTC.